The next 11 T cell receptor beta chains were all read from a single sample in a study of low-dose radiotherapy and immunotherapy resistance in tumors (dated by TCRdb to between 2021 and 2023). The data were produced on an Illumina HiSeq 2500. Superscript III and a set of TRAV- and TRBV-specific primers were used to synthesize first-strand cDNA, so that both TCRalpha and TCRbeta chains were covered. An approximately 20-cycle PCR with Phusion amplified the TCRs, pairing a constant-region primer with the adapter that was attached to the V primers. Using fastp trimming at Q25 and MiXCR clonotype assembly, TCRdb reanalyzed the public sequencing data and kept in-frame beta chains. CDR3 protein duplicates are merged, each entry listing the most common genes and DNA. This sample holds 95,000 to 100,000 distinct CDR3 sequences; less than 25% were observed only once. The ten largest clones add up to roughly 4% of the sample.

Sample time point, as interpreted from the label and publication: after trial treatment. The treatment or condition tag for this specimen amounts to: LDRT plus nivolumab, ipilimumab, low-dose cyclophosphamide and aspirin (RACIN trial). Sequencing used PBMCs, obtained after low-dose radiotherapy plus immunotherapy. Source of these receptors: a male donor with prostate cancer.

In this sample, this clonotype turned up many times. The V call is TRBV6-2 or TRBV6-3, the J call TRBJ2-3; D perhaps matches TRBD2 (6 bases). The CDR3 length is 14 residues. V gave up 5 bases and J gave up 5 bases, with 14 bases separating them. Germline CDR1 is MNHEY and CDR2 is SVGEGT. CDR3 DNA sequence: TGTGCCAGCAGTATCCCCGGGGGTCAAGATACGCAGTATTTT. This codes for CASSIPGGQDTQYF.

This clonotype appeared many times. The chain couples TRBV7-2 to TRBJ1-6; 7 nucleotides align to TRBD1. This CDR3 comprises 15 residues. With 0 bases clipped from V and 7 bases from J, the junction kept 3 bases outside the gene matches. The V gene's germline CDR1 is SGHTA and CDR2 FQGNSA. CDR3 sequence: CASSLAPTGNSPLHF. DNA of the CDR3: TGTGCCAGCAGCTTAGCCCCGACAGGGAATTCACCCCTCCACTTT.

This clonotype was seen many times. The chain uses TRBV19 and TRBJ1-6; tentative D call: TRBD1 (6 bases). There are 15 residues in the CDR3. CDR1 is LNHDA and CDR2 is SQIVND in the germline V gene (reference sequence). Deletions cut 8 bases from V and 10 bases from J, with 21 bases between. This CDR3 reads CASRGGWGGGSPLHF. CDR3 bases: TGTGCCAGTCGAGGGGGTTGGGGTGGTGGATCACCCCTCCACTTT.

Only a few counts were recorded for this clonotype. The rearrangement links TRBV27 to TRBJ2-5; D may match TRBD1 or TRBD2 (5 bases each). The V and J ends lost 7 bases and 7 bases respectively, with 13 bases between them. The V gene's germline CDR1 is MNHEY and CDR2 SMNVEV (reference sequence). The CDR3 has 12 residues. The CDR3 loop is CASTGSGATQYF. CDR3 nucleotide sequence: TGTGCCAGCACGGGGAGTGGGGCGACCCAGTACTTC.

The chain carries TRBV5-1 and TRBJ1-2; no clear D. Per germline, CDR1 SGHRS and CDR2 YFSETQ. CDR3 length equals 14 residues. Trimming pared 0 bases from V and 6 bases from J, leaving 12 bases between. This chain's CDR3 is CASSLALKENGYTF. The CDR3 DNA sequence: TGCGCCAGCAGCTTGGCCCTTAAGGAGAATGGCTACACCTTC.

This clonotype came up many times. The chain joins TRBV6-2 or TRBV6-3 to TRBJ1-5; possibly TRBD1 for D (6 bases). CDR3 length equals 15 residues. Germline V gene lookup returns CDR1 MNHEY and CDR2 SVGEGT. V was shortened by 7 bases and J by 1 base, with 14 bases between the two germline ends. In nucleotides, the CDR3 is TGTGCCAGCATAGGGAACAGGGACAGCAATCAGCCCCAGCATTTT. Translation: CASIGNRDSNQPQHF.

This clonotype came up many times. This rearrangement joins TRBV7-9 to TRBJ2-1, with 10 bases lining up with TRBD2. Germline-derived CDR1 and CDR2 are SEHNR and FQNEAQ (reference sequence). V trimming: 7 bases; J trimming: 7 bases; junction bases outside the gene matches: 7. The CDR3 consists of 14 residues. The CDR3 loop reads CASTSGGATNEQFF. For the CDR3, the DNA is TGTGCCAGCACGAGCGGGGGGGCCACAAATGAGCAGTTCTTC. Using reference TRBV7-9 and TRBJ2-1 for the parts outside the CDR3, the full variable domain is DTGVSQNPRHKITKRGQNVTFRCDPISEHNRLYWYRQTLGQGPEFLTYFQNEAQLEKSRLLSDRFSAERPKGSFSTLEIQRTEQGDSAMYLCASTSGGATNEQFFGPGTRLTVL.

Concerning this clonotype: It differs at one base from a far larger clone, so likely a read error. The rearrangement uses TRBV5-5 and TRBJ2-5; 9 bases agree with TRBD1. The length of the CDR3 is 15 residues. From germline, CDR1 is SGHKS and CDR2 YYEKEE (reference sequence). V was clipped by 4 bases and J by 11 bases; unmatched bases: 15. CDR3 in DNA: TGTGCCAGCAGCCGGACAGGGGTTGCCTCCAATGAGCAGTACTTC. It is translated as CASSRTGVASNEQYF.

The chain employs TRBV5-1 and TRBJ1-3; D is undetermined. CDR1 SGHRS and CDR2 YFSETQ come from the germline V gene. The ends were cut back, 4 bases at V and 8 bases at J, with 13 bases in the middle. The CDR3 spans 13 residues. CDR3 DNA: TGCGCCAGCAGCGGCGGACGGCAGGACACCATATATTTT. The encoded protein is CASSGGRQDTIYF.

A word on this clonotype: The limits of the CDR3 on the DNA are not certain, so only TCRdb's listed CDR3 is given. V gene TRBV6-2 or TRBV6-3 combines with J gene TRBJ2-2; no DNA check was done on the table's D call, TRBD1. The CDR3 extends over 15 residues, inclusive of both ends. Germline assignment: CDR1 MNHEY and CDR2 SVGEGT. CDR3 sequence: CATRRQGQGTGSCFF.

This rearrangement joins TRBV5-1 to TRBJ1-4; 7 nucleotides line up with TRBD1. CDR1 SGHRS and CDR2 YFSETQ come from the germline V gene. Losses at the gene ends were 2 bases for V and 1 base for J; bases not matched to a gene: 11. The CDR3 consists of 18 residues. The CDR3 region has the DNA TGCGCCAGCAGCTTCTGCGACAGGGATGAGAAAACTAATGAAAAACTGTTTTTT. It codes for CASSFCDRDEKTNEKLFF.